This paragraph covers one T cell receptor beta chain sequence. The target antigen is unknown. PCR was performed a second time for 7 to 11 cycles using a sample-barcoded 5' primer and a J-beta primer mix. TCRdb reprocessed the 5' RACE reads with MiXCR, giving one entry per CDR3 protein. The repertoire holds around 1.5 million distinct CDR3 sequences, about 32% seen once, with about 11% in the top ten. This entry comes from a study of blood T cells in healthy people across ages. This CDR3 is built from 16 residues. Deletions cut 1 base from V and 2 bases from J, with 15 bases between. CDR1 is MNHEY, CDR2 SVGEGT, per germline. Study results and limitations: A greater number of naive CD4+ cells and higher diversity distinguished long-lived donors from aged donors.

This receptor was identified in a woman between 25 and 40 years old in good health. The sample comprised blood. The J gene is TRBJ2-7, the V gene TRBV6-2 or TRBV6-3; perhaps TRBD1 as D (6 bases). The CDR3 loop is CASSYLQGRDPYEQYF. In DNA, the CDR3 is TGTGCCAGCAGTTACTTACAGGGAAGAGACCCCTACGAGCAGTACTTC.